Sequencing of this T cell receptor beta chain was carried out in a study of cytomegalovirus exposure and HLA in healthy donors. This clone was seen more than once but under ten times. PCR was performed using 60 Vbeta and 13 Jbeta primers. The data were produced by immunoSEQ multiplex PCR, yet TCRdb's version contains in-frame clones alone and is incomplete. Of 60,000 to 65,000 clones in the sample, approximately 75% were seen once. The specimen was PBMCs. The source of this sequence is a man aged 50-59 years in good health and CMV-seropositive.

The CDR3 loop reads CASSPSAGGFSYEQYF. The CDR3 DNA sequence: TGTGCCAGCAGTCCCAGTGCAGGGGGCTTCTCCTACGAGCAGTACTTC. The chain is built from TRBV28 and TRBJ2-7, with 8 bases fitting TRBD1. The CDR3 length is 16 residues. With V trimmed by 5 bases and J by 0 bases, 9 bases remained unmatched. Per the germline V gene, CDR1 is MDHEN and CDR2 is SYDVKM.